This TCR beta chain is drawn from a study of response to subunit inactivated influenza vaccine. Findings and caveats of the study: The authors suggested that every seasonal influenza vaccination recruits few new T cells.

There are a few counts of this clonotype. Its cognate antigen is unknown. V was clipped by 0 bases and J by 12 bases, with 9 bases between them. The CDR3 has 12 amino acids. Germline values: CDR1 SGHDN, CDR2 FVKESK. TCRdb re-derived calls from the RT-PCR reads in MiXCR, one entry per CDR3 protein. The sample has around 650,000 distinct CDR3 sequences, 15% to 18% seen once; the top ten hold under 14%. The receptor comes from a man between 50 and 59 years old who received an inactivated influenza vaccine. The sequences come from PBMCs from blood, collected about 12 days after vaccination. The chain carries TRBV14 and TRBJ2-1; D gene unclear. In nucleotides, the CDR3 is TGTGCCAGCAGCCAAGAAAGACAAACGCAGTTCTTC. Its protein is CASSQERQTQFF. The variable domain in full, completed from reference TRBV14 and TRBJ2-1, reads EAGVTQFPSHSVIEKGQTVTLRCDPISGHDNLYWYRRVMGKEIKFLLHFVKESKQDESGMPNNRFLAERTGGTYSTLKVQPAELEDSGVYFCASSQERQTQFFGPGTRLTVL.